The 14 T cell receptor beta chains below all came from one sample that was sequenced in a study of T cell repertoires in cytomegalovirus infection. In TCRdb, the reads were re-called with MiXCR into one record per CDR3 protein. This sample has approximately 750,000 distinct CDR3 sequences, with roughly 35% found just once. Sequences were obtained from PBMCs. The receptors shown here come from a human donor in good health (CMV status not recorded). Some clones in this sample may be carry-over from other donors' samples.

CDR3 sequence: CASSIAVLRTGRNTEAFF. CDR3 DNA sequence: TGTGCCAGTAGTATAGCGGTTCTCAGGACAGGAAGAAACACTGAAGCTTTCTTT. This chain connects TRBV19 to TRBJ1-1, with 7 bases lining up with TRBD1. The CDR3 is 18 amino acids. V shed 1 base and J 2 bases; nucleotides not matched to a gene: 13. The germline CDR1 and CDR2 sequences are LNHDA and SQIVND (reference sequence).

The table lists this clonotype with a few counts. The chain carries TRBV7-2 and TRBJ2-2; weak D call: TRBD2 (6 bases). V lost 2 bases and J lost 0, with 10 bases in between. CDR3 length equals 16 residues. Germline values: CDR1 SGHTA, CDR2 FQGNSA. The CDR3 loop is CASSLLGGPNTGELFF. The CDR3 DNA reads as TGTGCCAGCAGCTTATTGGGGGGACCGAACACCGGGGAGCTGTTTTTT.

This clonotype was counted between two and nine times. The CDR3 DNA is TGTGCCAGCAGCGGAAGGCCCCACCTCTCCTACGAGCAGTACTTC. This sequence encodes CASSGRPHLSYEQYF. The rearrangement joins TRBV7-6 to TRBJ2-7; no reliable D call. CDR1 and CDR2 (germline): SGHVS, FNYEAQ. The V end lost 5 bases, the J end lost 0 bases, and 14 bases lay between the germline ends. The CDR3 totals 15 residues.

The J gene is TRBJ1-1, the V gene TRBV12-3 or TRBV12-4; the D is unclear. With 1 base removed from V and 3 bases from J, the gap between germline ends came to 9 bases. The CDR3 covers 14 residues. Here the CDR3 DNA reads TGTGCCAGCAGTTTAGGACCGATACACACTGAAGCTTTCTTT. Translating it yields CASSLGPIHTEAFF.

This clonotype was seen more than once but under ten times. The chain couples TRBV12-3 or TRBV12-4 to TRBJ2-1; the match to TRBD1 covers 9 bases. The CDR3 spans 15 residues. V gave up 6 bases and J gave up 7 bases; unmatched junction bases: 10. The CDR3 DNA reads TGTGCCAGCAGGTCCCGGGACAGGGTGTGGAATGAGCAGTTCTTC. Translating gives CASRSRDRVWNEQFF.

The DNA for the CDR3 is TGTGCCAGCAGCTTATCGTCGGGGCGGAGCGAGCAGTACTTC. Translation: CASSLSSGRSEQYF. The genes are TRBV7-2 and TRBJ2-7; D may be TRBD1 or TRBD2 (5 bases each). This CDR3 comprises 14 residues. Germline values: CDR1 SGHTA, CDR2 FQGNSA. Between the trimmed V and J ends, which lost 2 bases and 6 bases, there was a span of 14 bases.

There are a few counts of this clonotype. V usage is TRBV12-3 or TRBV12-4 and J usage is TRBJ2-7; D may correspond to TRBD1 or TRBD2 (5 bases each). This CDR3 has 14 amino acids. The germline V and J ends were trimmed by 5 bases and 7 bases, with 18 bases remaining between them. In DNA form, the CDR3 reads TGTGCCAGCAGTGTTGGGACCGCGGCGCGGGAGCAGTACTTC. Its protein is CASSVGTAAREQYF.

CDR3 sequence: CASSPLGITEAFF. DNA for the CDR3: TGTGCCAGCTCCCCTCTTGGGATCACTGAAGCTTTCTTT. The gene calls are TRBV12-3 or TRBV12-4 and TRBJ1-1; D is unclear. The CDR3 runs 13 residues. V lost 8 bases, J lost 4 bases, and 14 bases lay in between.

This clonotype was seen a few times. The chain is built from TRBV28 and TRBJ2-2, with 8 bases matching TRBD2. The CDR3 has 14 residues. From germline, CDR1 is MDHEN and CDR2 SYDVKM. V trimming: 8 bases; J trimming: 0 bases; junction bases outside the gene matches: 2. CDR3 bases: TGTGCCAGCCGGGGGGGGACGAACACCGGGGAGCTGTTTTTT. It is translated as CASRGGTNTGELFF.

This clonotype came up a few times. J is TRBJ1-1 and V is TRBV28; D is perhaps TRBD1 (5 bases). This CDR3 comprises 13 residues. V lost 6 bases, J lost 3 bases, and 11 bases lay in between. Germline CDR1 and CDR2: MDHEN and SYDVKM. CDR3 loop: CASRGVGDTEAFF. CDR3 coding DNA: TGTGCCAGCAGAGGGGTGGGGGACACTGAAGCTTTCTTT.

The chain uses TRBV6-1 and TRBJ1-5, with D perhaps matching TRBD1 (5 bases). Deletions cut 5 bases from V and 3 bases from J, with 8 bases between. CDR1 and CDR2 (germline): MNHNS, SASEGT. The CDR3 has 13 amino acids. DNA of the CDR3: TGTGCCAGCAGTCCAGGGAACAATCAGCCCCAGCATTTT. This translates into CASSPGNNQPQHF.

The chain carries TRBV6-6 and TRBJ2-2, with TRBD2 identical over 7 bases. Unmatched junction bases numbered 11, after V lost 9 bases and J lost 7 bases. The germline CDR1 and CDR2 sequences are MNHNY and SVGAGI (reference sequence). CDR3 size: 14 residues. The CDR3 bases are TGTGCCAGTGACGGGCGGGAGAAAATCGGGGAGCTGTTTTTT. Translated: CASDGREKIGELFF.

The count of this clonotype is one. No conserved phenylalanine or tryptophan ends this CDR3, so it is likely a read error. CDR3 DNA sequence: TGTGCCACCAGTGCGACAGGGACTAACTATGGCTACACCTTA. Translated: CATSATGTNYGYTL. V is TRBV24-1 and J is TRBJ1-2, with 7 bases matching TRBD1. This CDR3 is built from 14 residues. Trimming took 5 bases from V and 0 from J; bases not matched to a gene: 2. Germline assignment: CDR1 KGHDR and CDR2 SFDVKD.

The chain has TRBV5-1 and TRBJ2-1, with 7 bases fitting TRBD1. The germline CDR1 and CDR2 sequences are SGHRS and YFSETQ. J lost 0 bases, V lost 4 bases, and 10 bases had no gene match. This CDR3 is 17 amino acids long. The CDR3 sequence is CASSPGTGVPSYNEQFF. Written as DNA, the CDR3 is TGCGCCAGCAGCCCGGGAACAGGGGTTCCCTCCTACAATGAGCAGTTCTTC.